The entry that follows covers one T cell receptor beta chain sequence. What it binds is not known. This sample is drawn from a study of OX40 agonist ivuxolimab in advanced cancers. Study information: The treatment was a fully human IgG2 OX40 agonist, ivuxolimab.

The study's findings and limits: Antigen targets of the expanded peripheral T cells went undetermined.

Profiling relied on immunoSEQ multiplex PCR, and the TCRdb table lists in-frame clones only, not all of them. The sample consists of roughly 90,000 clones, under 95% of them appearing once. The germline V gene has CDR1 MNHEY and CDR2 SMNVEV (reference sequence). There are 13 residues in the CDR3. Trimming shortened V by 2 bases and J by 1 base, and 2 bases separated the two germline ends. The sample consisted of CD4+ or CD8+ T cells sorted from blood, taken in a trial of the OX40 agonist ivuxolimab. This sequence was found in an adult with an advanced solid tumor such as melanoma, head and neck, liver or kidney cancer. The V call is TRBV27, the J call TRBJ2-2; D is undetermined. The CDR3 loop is CASSLGNTGELFF. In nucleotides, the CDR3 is TGTGCCAGCAGTTTAGGGAACACCGGGGAGCTGTTTTTT.